The clone carrying this T cell receptor beta chain was detected a few times. The sample comes from a study of PD-1 blockade in classical Hodgkin lymphoma. Profiled with immunoSEQ multiplex PCR; TCRdb holds only in-frame clones, not every one. This sample yields more than 15,000 clones, of which around four fifths are seen a single time; around 1.2% belongs to the top ten. Germline V lookup: CDR1 LNHDA, CDR2 SQIVND (reference sequence). The V and J ends lost 4 bases and 9 bases respectively, with 16 bases between them. The CDR3 is made up of 14 amino acids. The time point: newly diagnosed, previously untreated cHL patient sample. Magnetic negative selection was used to purify CD4+ T cells from PBMCs that had been thawed.

V is TRBV19 and J is TRBJ1-5; D remains unclear. The clonotype originates from a human donor with classical Hodgkin lymphoma. Sequences were obtained from CD4+ T cells from blood. The CDR3 DNA follows: TGTGCCAGTAGTAGGGGTGGGGTCGGCTGGCCCCAGCATTTT. The encoded protein is CASSRGGVGWPQHF. The whole variable domain, remainder taken from reference TRBV19 and TRBJ1-5, is DGGITQSPKYLFRKEGQNVTLSCEQNLNHDAMYWYRQDPGQGLRLIYYSQIVNDFQKGDIAEGYSVSREKKESFPLTVTSAQKNPTAFYLCASSRGGVGWPQHFGDGTRLSIL.